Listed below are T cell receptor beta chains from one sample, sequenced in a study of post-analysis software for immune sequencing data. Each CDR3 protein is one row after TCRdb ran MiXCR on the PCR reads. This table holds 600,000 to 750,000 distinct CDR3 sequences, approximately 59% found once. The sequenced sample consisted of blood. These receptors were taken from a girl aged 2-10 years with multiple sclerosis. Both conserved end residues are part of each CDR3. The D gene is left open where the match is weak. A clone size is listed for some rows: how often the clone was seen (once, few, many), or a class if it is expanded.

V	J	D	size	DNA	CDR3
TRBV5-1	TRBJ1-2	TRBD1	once	TGCGCCAGCACCCAACAACCGGGACAGGGCTCCTATGGCTACACCTTC	CASTQQPGQGSYGYTF
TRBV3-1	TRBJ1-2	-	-	TGTGCCAGCAGCCTCTGGACACCTCCCTATGGCTACACCTTC	CASSLWTPPYGYTF
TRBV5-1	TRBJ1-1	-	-	TGCGCCAGCAGCTACCCCGACAGTGACACTGAAGCTTTCTTT	CASSYPDSDTEAFF
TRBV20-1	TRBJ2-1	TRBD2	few	TGCAGTGCTAGTCGGACTAGCGGGAGCAATGAGCAGTTCTTC	CSASRTSGSNEQFF
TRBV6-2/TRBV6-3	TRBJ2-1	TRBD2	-	TGTGCCAGCAGGCGTGAGGCGGGAGGTTCGAATGAGCAGTTCTTC	CASRREAGGSNEQFF
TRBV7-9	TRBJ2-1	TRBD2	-	TGTGCCAGCAGCTTACAAGGACTAGCGGGAGGAGAATACAATGAGCAGTTCTTC	CASSLQGLAGGEYNEQFF
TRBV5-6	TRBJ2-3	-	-	TGTGCCAGCAGCCTCCGCCGGGACTCCCACATCAACACAGATACGCAGTATTTT	CASSLRRDSHINTDTQYF
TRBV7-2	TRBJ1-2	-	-	TGTGCCAGCAGCGCCGAACAGGGCTACTATGGCTACACCTTC	CASSAEQGYYGYTF
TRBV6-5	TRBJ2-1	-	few	TGTGCCAGCAGTTACTCGATCCATACTGAGCAGTTCTTC	CASSYSIHTEQFF
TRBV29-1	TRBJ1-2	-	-	TGCAGCGTTGAATCCGTACAGCTTAACTATGGCTACACCTTC	CSVESVQLNYGYTF
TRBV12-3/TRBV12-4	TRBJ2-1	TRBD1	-	TGTGCCAGCAGTTTTAAACAACAGGGGAATGAGCAGTTCTTC	CASSFKQQGNEQFF
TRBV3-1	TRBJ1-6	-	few	TGTGCCAGCAGCCCCCCCAATATTTCACCCCTCCACTTT	CASSPPNISPLHF
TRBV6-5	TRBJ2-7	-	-	TGTGCCAGCAGTCCTTATTCGGCCAGGTCCTACGAGCAGTACTTC	CASSPYSARSYEQYF
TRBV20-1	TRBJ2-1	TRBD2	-	TGCAGTGCTATTAGCGGGAGTGACTACAATGAGCAGTTCTTC	CSAISGSDYNEQFF
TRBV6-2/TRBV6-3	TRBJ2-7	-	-	TGTGCCAGCAGTTACCTCCGAAGCTCCTACGAGCAGTACTTC	CASSYLRSSYEQYF
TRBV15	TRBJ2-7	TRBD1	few	TGTGCCACCAGCAGAGAGACGGACAGGGTGGGTTTCTCCTACGAGCAGTACTTC	CATSRETDRVGFSYEQYF
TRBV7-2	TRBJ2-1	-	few	TGTGCCAGCAGCTTTTCGGAAGGGTTTGAGCAGTTCTTC	CASSFSEGFEQFF
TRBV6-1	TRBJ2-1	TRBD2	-	TGTGCCAGCAGTGCCGCGATCCAGGCTAGCGGGGGGTCATACAATGAGCAGTTCTTC	CASSAAIQASGGSYNEQFF
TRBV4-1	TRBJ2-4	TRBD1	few	TGCGCCAGCAGCCAAGGGGGTAGGACAGGGGGAAACATTCAGTACTTC	CASSQGGRTGGNIQYF
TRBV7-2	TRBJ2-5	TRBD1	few	TGTGCCAGCAGCTTAGCGCCGGGACAGCAAGAGACCCAGTACTTC	CASSLAPGQQETQYF
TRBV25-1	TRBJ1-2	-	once	TGTGCCAGCAGTGAACATAGCTATGGCTACACCTTC	CASSEHSYGYTF
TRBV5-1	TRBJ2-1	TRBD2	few	TGCGCCAGCAGCTCCGGGACTAGCGGGTATCATGAGCAGTTCTTC	CASSSGTSGYHEQFF
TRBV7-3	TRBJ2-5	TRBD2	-	TGTGCCAGCAGCGCGACTAGCGAAGAGACCCAGTACTTC	CASSATSEETQYF
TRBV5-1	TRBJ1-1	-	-	TGCGCCAGCAGCTCCCAGGGGAAAGGGACTGAAGCTTTCTTT	CASSSQGKGTEAFF
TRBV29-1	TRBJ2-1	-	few	TGCAGCGTTGCGGACGTCAATGAGCAGTTCTTC	CSVADVNEQFF
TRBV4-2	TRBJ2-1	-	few	TGTGCCAGCAGCCAAGGGGGGAGTGAGTTGTGTGAGCAGTTCTTC	CASSQGGSELCEQFF
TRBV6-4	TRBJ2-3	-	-	TGTGCCAGCAGACCCGGGACGTTCTCAGATACGCAGTATTTT	CASRPGTFSDTQYF
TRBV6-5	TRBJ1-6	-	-	TGTGCCAGCAGTTACTTCCAGGGAAATCGAGGGGTTGATTCACCCCTCCACTTT	CASSYFQGNRGVDSPLHF
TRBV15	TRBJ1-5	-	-	TGTGCCACCAGCAGAGCTTCAGGAAATCAGCCCCAGCATTTT	CATSRASGNQPQHF
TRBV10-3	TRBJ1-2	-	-	TGTGCCATCAGTGATTGGGAAGGAAAAGGCTACACCTTC	CAISDWEGKGYTF
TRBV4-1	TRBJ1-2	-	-	TGCGCCAGCAGCGACCGCAGGAAGGCCTATGGCTACACCTTC	CASSDRRKAYGYTF
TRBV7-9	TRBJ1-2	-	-	TGTGCCAGCAGCTTAACCGAATTGGCCTATGGCTACACCTTC	CASSLTELAYGYTF
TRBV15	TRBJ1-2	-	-	TGTGCCACCAGCAGCGTGGAGGGGCCTCTACCCCAAGGCTACACCTTC	CATSSVEGPLPQGYTF
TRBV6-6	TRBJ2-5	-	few	TGTGCCGGCCGGAGGGGGAACCAAGAGACCCAGTACTTC	CAGRRGNQETQYF
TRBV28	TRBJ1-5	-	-	TGTGCCAGCAGTTCACAGCCCCATCAGCCCCAGCATTTT	CASSSQPHQPQHF
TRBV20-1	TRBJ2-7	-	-	TGCAGTGCTAGACCCCCTTGGGCGATCTTCTCCTACGAGCAGTACTTC	CSARPPWAIFSYEQYF
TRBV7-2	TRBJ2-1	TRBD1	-	TGTGCCAGCAGCTCTGGACAGGGGGCGCGTCAGTTCTTC	CASSSGQGARQFF
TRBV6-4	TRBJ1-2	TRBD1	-	TGTGCCAGCAGCCGCGGACAGGGGGCCTATGGCTACACCTTC	CASSRGQGAYGYTF
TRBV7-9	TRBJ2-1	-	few	TGTGCCAGCAGCCCGGGCGGCGGTTTTAGCTCCTACAATGAGCAGTTCTTC	CASSPGGGFSSYNEQFF
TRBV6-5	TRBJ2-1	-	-	TGTGCCACCCTCTTAGCGAGTGAGCAGTTCTTC	CATLLASEQFF
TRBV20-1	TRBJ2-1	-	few	TGCAGTGCTAGAGATGACAGCAATGAGCAGTTCTTC	CSARDDSNEQFF
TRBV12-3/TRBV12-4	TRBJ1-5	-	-	TGTGCCAGCAGTTTAGCCCCCAGATCTTCTGGCAATCAGCCCCAGCATTTT	CASSLAPRSSGNQPQHF
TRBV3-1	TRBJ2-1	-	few	TGTGCCAGCAGCCGAGCTAGCAAGAATGAGCAGTTCTTC	CASSRASKNEQFF
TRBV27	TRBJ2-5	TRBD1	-	TGTGCCAGCAGTTTTGAGGGACAGGGAAGCGAGACCCAGTACTTC	CASSFEGQGSETQYF
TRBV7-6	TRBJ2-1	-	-	TGTGCCAGCAGCTTAGCATTCACAGGGCTGGGTGCGGATGAGCAGTTCTTC	CASSLAFTGLGADEQFF
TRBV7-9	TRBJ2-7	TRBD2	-	TGTGCCAGCAGCGTAGGGACTAGCGGGAGCAACGAGCAGTACTTC	CASSVGTSGSNEQYF
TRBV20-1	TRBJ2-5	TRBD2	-	TGCAGTGCTAGATCTTCGCTAGCGGTCCCGTCTTTGGGAGAGACCCAGTACTTC	CSARSSLAVPSLGETQYF
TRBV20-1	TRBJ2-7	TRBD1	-	TGCAGTGCTCAAGACCGGGACAGGGGCTACGAGCAGTACTTC	CSAQDRDRGYEQYF
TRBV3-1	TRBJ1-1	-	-	TGTTCCAGCAGCCAAGATCGGAGGCCCCGACGGGGGAACACTGAAGCTTTCTTT	CSSSQDRRPRRGNTEAFF
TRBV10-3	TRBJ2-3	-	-	TGTGCCATCAGTGAGTCGAACAGGCAAGATACGCAGTATTTT	CAISESNRQDTQYF